This T cell receptor (beta chain) is from a study of T cells in localized non-small cell lung cancer. The V and J ends lost 4 bases and 7 bases respectively, with 17 bases between them. Per germline, CDR1 LNHDA and CDR2 SQIVND (reference sequence). There are 15 residues in the CDR3. Concerning this clone itself: What it binds is not known.

Study-level points and caveats: Adjacent lung exhibited a median of approximately 50 among the 100 most abundant tumor clones. Tumor trailed uninvolved adjacent lung in T cell clonality, which peaked there.

The method was immunoSEQ multiplex PCR; TCRdb's version includes in-frame clones alone and lacks a portion of them. The data contain some 66,000 clones, just under 85% of them singletons. The source was peripheral blood, collected before any cancer treatment. This TCR was sampled from a female donor older than 55 with stage I lung adenocarcinoma. The gene calls are TRBV19 and TRBJ1-5, with TRBD1 as a possible D gene (6 bases). The CDR3: CASSSTGNSDQPQHF. CDR3 bases: TGTGCCAGTAGTAGTACAGGGAATTCGGACCAGCCCCAGCATTTT.